The text below deals with one T cell receptor beta chain. The table came from immunoSEQ multiplex PCR; TCRdb's copy has only in-frame clones and leaves some out. The table lists about 73,000 clones, 85% to 95% of them singletons. The data were taken from a study of T cell changes during pregnancy in multiple sclerosis. V shed 3 bases and J 4 bases; nucleotides not matched to a gene: 5. The CDR3 spans 16 residues. Germline V gene lookup returns CDR1 SGHVS and CDR2 FNYEAQ. The sequencing used peripheral blood, collected in the third trimester of pregnancy. The TCR was taken from a female donor in good health, enrolled as a control in a pregnancy study. The J gene is TRBJ2-1, the V gene TRBV7-6, with 11 bases identical to TRBD2. CDR3 sequence reads: CASSFSGGALYNEQFF. In DNA, the CDR3 is TGTGCCAGCAGCTTTAGCGGGGGGGCCCTTTACAATGAGCAGTTCTTC.